This entry describes one T cell receptor (beta chain). The data belong to a study of blood T cell repertoires in COVID-19. At the level of the study: COVID-19 samples collected from the United States, Italy and Spain covered acute and convalescent phases.

CDR1 and CDR2 (germline): GTSNPN, SVGIG (reference sequence). This CDR3 comprises 13 residues. With V trimmed by 4 bases and J by 4 bases, 5 bases remained unmatched. In the original processing: Cell counts per sample came from amplifying reference gene primers. This table comes from immunoSEQ multiplex PCR, and its TCRdb copy is limited to in-frame clones, with some not included. V, J and clone size reflect that table, while D and trimming were determined from the DNA. There are about 190,000 clones in the sample; under 90% occur only once, and under 15% lies in the top ten. This receptor was identified in a man younger than 40 with active or convalescent COVID-19. This sequence joins TRBV30 and TRBJ1-1; 8 nucleotides match TRBD1. Material: peripheral blood. The CDR3 spells CAWTRQGTTEAFF. The DNA of the CDR3 is TGTGCCTGGACGCGACAGGGGACCACTGAAGCTTTCTTT.